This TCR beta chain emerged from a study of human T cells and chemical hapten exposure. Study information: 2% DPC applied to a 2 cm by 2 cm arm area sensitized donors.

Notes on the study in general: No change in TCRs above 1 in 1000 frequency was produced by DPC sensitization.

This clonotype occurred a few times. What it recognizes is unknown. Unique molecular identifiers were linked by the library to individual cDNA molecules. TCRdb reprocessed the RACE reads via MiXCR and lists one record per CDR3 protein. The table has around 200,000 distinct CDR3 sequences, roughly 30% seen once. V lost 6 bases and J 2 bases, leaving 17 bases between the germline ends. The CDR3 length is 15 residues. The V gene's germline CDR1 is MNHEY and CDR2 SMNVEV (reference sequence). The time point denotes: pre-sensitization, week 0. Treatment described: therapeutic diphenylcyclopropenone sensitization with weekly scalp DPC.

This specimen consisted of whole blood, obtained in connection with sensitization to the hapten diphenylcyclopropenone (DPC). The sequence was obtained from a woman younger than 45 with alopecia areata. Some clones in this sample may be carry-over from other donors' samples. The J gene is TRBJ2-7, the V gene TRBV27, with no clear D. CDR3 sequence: CASRRRDKVPYEQYF. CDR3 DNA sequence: TGTGCCAGCAGGCGAAGAGACAAGGTCCCCTACGAGCAGTACTTC.